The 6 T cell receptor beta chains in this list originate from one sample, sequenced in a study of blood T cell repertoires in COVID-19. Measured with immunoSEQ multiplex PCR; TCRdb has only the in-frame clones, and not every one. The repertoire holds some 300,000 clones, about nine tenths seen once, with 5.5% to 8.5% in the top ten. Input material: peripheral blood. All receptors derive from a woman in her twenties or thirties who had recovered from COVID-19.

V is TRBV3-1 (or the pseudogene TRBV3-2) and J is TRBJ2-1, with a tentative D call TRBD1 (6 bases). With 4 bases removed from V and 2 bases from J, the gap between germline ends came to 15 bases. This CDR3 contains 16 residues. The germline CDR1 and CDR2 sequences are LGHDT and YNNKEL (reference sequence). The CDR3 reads CASSLKQGEAYNEQFF. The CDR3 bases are TGTGCCAGCAGCCTTAAACAGGGTGAGGCCTACAATGAGCAGTTCTTC.

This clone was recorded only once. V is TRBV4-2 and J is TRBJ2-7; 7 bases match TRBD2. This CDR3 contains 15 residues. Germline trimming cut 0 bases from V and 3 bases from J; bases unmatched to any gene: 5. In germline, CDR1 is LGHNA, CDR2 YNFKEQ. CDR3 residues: CASSQEDGTNYEQYF. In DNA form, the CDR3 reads TGTGCCAGCAGCCAAGAAGATGGGACTAACTACGAGCAGTACTTC.

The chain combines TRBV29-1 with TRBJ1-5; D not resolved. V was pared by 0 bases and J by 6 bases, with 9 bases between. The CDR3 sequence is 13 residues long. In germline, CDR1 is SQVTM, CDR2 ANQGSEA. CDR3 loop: CSVEEGVGQPQHF. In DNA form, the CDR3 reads TGCAGCGTTGAAGAGGGAGTCGGTCAGCCCCAGCATTTT.

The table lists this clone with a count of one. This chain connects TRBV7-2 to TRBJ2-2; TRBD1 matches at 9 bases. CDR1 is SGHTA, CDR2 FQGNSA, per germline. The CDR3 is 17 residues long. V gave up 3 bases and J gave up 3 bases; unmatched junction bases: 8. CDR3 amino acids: CASSFPGDRVDTGELFF. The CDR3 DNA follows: TGTGCCAGCAGCTTTCCCGGGGACAGGGTGGACACCGGGGAGCTGTTTTTT.

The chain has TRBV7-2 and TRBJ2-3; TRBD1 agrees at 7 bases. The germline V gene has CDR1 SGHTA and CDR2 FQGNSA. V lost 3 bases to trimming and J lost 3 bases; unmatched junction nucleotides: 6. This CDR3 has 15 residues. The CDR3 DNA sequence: TGTGCCAGCAGCTTTTTGACAGGGCTTACAGATACGCAGTATTTT. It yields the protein CASSFLTGLTDTQYF.

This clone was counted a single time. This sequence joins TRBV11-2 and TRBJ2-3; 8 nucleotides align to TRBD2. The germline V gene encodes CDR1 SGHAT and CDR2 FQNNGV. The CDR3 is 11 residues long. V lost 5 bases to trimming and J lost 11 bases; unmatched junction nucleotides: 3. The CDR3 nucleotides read TGTGCCAGCAGCCTCGGGGGGGGGCAGTATTTT. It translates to CASSLGGGQYF.